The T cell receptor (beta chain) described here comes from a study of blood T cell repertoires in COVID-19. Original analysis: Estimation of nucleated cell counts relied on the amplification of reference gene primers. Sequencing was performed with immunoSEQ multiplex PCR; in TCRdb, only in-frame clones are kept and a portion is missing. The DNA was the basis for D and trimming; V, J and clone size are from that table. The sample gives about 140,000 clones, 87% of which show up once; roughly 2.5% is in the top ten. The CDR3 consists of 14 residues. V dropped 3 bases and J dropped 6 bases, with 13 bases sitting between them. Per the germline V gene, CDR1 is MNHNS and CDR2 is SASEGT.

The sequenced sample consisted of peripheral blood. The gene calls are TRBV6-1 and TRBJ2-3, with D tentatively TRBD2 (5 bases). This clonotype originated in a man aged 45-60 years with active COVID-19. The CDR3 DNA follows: TGTGCCAGCAGTGAGGCGGGCACCCCGGATACGCAGTATTTT. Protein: CASSEAGTPDTQYF.